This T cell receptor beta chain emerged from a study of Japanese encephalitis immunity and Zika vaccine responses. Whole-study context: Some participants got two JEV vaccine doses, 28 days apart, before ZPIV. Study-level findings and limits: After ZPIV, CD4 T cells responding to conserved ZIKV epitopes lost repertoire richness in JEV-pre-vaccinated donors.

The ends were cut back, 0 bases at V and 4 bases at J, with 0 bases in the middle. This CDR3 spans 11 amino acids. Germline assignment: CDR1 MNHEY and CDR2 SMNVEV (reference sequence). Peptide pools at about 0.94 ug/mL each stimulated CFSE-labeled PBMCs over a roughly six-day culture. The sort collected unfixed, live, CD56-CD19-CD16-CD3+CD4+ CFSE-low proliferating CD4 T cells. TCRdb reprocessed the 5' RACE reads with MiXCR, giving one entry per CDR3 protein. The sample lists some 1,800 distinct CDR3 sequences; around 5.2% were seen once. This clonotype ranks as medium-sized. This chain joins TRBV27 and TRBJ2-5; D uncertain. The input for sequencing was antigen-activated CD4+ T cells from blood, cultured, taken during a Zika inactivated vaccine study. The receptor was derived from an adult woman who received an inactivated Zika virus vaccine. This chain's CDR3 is CASSLSETQYF. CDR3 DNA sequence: TGTGCCAGCAGTTTATCAGAGACCCAGTACTTC.